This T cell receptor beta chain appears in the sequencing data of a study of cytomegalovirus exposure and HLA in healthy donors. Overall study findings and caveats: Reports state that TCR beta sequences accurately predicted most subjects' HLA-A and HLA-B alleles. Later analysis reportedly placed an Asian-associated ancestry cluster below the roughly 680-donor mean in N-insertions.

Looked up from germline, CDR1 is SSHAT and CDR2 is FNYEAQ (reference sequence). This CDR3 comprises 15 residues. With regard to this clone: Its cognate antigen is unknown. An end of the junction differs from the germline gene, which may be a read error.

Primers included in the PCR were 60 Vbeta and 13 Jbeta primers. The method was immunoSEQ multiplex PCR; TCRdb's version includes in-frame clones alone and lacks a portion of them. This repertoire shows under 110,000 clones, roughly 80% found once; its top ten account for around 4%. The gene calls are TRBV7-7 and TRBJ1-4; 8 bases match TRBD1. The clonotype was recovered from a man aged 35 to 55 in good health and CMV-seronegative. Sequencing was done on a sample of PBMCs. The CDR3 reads CASSSTGTGGEKLFF. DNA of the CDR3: TGTGCTAGCAGCTCAACCGGGACAGGTGGCGAAAAACTGTTTTTT. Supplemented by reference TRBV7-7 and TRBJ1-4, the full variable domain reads GAGVSQSPRYKVTKRGQDVTLRCDPISSHATLYWYQQALGQGPEFLTYFNYEAQPDKSGLPSDRFSAERPEGSISTLTIQRTEQRDSAMYRCASSSTGTGGEKLFFGSGTQLSVL.